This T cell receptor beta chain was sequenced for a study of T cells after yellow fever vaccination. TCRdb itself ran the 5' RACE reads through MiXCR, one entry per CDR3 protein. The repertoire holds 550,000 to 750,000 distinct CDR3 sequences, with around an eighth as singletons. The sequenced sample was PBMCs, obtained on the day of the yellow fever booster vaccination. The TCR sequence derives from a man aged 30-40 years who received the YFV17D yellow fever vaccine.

The CDR3 protein is CASSRTGAMSYTDTQYF. DNA of the CDR3: TGTGCCAGCAGTAGAACAGGGGCGATGAGCTACACAGATACGCAGTATTTT. The chain recombines TRBV2 with TRBJ2-3; 7 bases are a match to TRBD1. Germline V lookup: CDR1 SNHLY, CDR2 FYNNEI. With 5 bases clipped from V and 2 bases from J, the junction kept 13 bases outside the gene matches. CDR3 size: 17 residues.